What follows are 8 T cell receptor beta chains derived from one specimen sequenced in a study of human T cells and chemical hapten exposure (dated by TCRdb to the early 2020s). The method behind the library was RACE. Reads for this sample came from a NextSeq 500. Using fastp at Q25 and MiXCR, TCRdb reprocessed the public reads and kept productive beta chains. Identical CDR3 protein sequences are pooled into one entry, listed with their most common genes and DNA. The sample records 300,000 to 350,000 distinct CDR3 sequences, around 7% of which are singletons. More than 7% of the sample is taken by the ten largest. Reading the label with the study, this specimen's time point is: patch test 1, 2 weeks after DPC sensitization. This sample's treatment or condition label indicates: therapeutic diphenylcyclopropenone sensitization with weekly scalp DPC. Source: whole blood, taken in connection with sensitization to the hapten diphenylcyclopropenone (DPC). These receptors came from a woman aged 18-29 years with alopecia areata. Some clones in this sample may be carry-over from other donors' samples.

This chain connects TRBV10-3 to TRBJ2-3; 7 nucleotides agree with TRBD1. Germline loops: CDR1 ENHRY, CDR2 SYGVKD. V lost 6 bases and J lost 4; bases outside the gene matches: 13. CDR3 length equals 16 residues. CDR3 sequence (DNA): TGTGCCATCAGACCCGAAGGCAGGGGGTCGGCAGATACGCAGTATTTT. This translates into CAIRPEGRGSADTQYF.

This clonotype was detected only a few times. The chain couples TRBV28 to TRBJ1-5; TRBD1 agrees at 7 bases. This CDR3 has 15 residues. Trimming took 3 bases from V and 2 from J; bases not matched to a gene: 4. The V gene's germline CDR1 is MDHEN and CDR2 SYDVKM. The DNA for the CDR3 is TGTGCCAGCAGTTTGGGAGGGGGCCGCAATCAGCCCCAGCATTTT. Translation: CASSLGGGRNQPQHF.

This clonotype showed up just a few times. The genes are TRBV20-1 and TRBJ1-5; D may be TRBD1 (5 bases). There are 19 residues in the CDR3. CDR1 and CDR2 (germline): DFQATT, SNEGSKA (reference sequence). Trimming took off 2 bases at V and 7 bases at J, with 30 bases between the two ends. CDR3 in DNA: TGCAGTGCTAGATCCCTGACACCATGGGGGTCCGGCAGGGAGCAGCCCCAGCATTTT. Protein: CSARSLTPWGSGREQPQHF.

V gene TRBV6-6 combines with J gene TRBJ2-7; possibly TRBD1 for D (6 bases). In germline, CDR1 is MNHNY, CDR2 SVGAGI (reference sequence). This CDR3 region has 13 residues. V lost 6 bases and J 3 bases, leaving 12 bases between the germline ends. Written as DNA, the CDR3 is TGTGCCAGCAGCCTCAAAGGGGGCTACGAGCAGTACTTC. This encodes CASSLKGGYEQYF.

There are many counts of this clonotype. The chain joins TRBV13 to TRBJ2-2, with D unresolved. The CDR3 totals 17 residues. Germline V lookup: CDR1 PRHDT, CDR2 FYEKMQ (reference sequence). Trimming shortened V by 7 bases and J by 2 bases, and 20 bases separated the two germline ends. The CDR3 nucleotides read TGTGCCAGCACCTCCCGGTCTTTAACAGAAAACACCGGGGAGCTGTTTTTT. The encoded protein is CASTSRSLTENTGELFF.

This clonotype was seen a handful of times. The CDR3: CASSLWVGGLTDTQYF. In nucleotides, the CDR3 is TGTGCCAGCAGCTTGTGGGTGGGGGGGCTTACAGATACGCAGTATTTT. V is TRBV12-3 or TRBV12-4 and J is TRBJ2-3, with D tentatively TRBD2 (7 bases). V lost 6 bases and J 3 bases, leaving 19 bases between the germline ends. The CDR3 sequence is 16 residues long.

This clonotype was counted at least ten times. The chain couples TRBV3-1 to TRBJ2-3, with D possibly TRBD2 on 5 matching bases. CDR3 size: 14 residues. Germline V gene sequence: CDR1 LGHDT, CDR2 YNNKEL (reference sequence). V was trimmed by 0 bases and J by 6 bases, leaving 10 bases between them. CDR3 sequence: CASSQEISGDTQYF. The CDR3 region has the DNA TGTGCCAGCAGCCAAGAGATTTCGGGGGATACGCAGTATTTT.

This clonotype was recorded many times. CDR3 sequence (DNA): TGTGCCAGCAGCTTAGGACCGCCAACCGTTCCCCGCTTACTAGCGGAAAACTACAATGAGCAGTTCTTC. This codes for CASSLGPPTVPRLLAENYNEQFF. V and J are TRBV7-3 and TRBJ2-1, with TRBD2 matching 8 bases. The CDR3 extends over 23 amino acids. Germline values: CDR1 SGHTA, CDR2 FQGTGA. J gave up 3 bases and V 2 bases, and 27 bases lay outside the gene matches.